This T cell receptor beta chain was identified in a study of T cell repertoires in cytomegalovirus infection. Study details: Selected CMV epitopes included recently identified HLA-C-restricted ones as well as well-studied HLA-B-restricted ones.

Germline lookup yields CDR1 PRHDT and CDR2 FYEKMQ (reference sequence). The CDR3 loop spans 16 amino acids. Trimming cost V 1 base and J 7 bases, with 19 bases left between them. In its sample, this clonotype was seen many times. What it binds is not known. TCRdb redid the calling of the reads with MiXCR, one entry per CDR3 protein. The sample holds hundreds of thousands of distinct CDR3 sequences; roughly 30% are singletons and the top ten take around 15%. The source of this sequence is a human donor in good health (CMV status not recorded). Some clones in this sample may be carry-over from other donors' samples. This chain links TRBV13 with TRBJ1-2, with D hard to call. The source was cultured CD8+ T cells from PBMCs, collected from culture after CMV antigen stimulation. The chain's CDR3 is CASSLARTGAWGGYTF. The CDR3 nucleotides read TGTGCCAGCAGCTTAGCCCGCACGGGAGCCTGGGGTGGCTACACCTTC. Together with reference TRBV13 and TRBJ1-2, the CDR3 gives the full variable domain: AAGVIQSPRHLIKEKRETATLKCYPIPRHDTVYWYQQGPGQDPQFLISFYEKMQSDKGSIPDRFSAQQFSDYHSELNMSSLELGDSALYFCASSLARTGAWGGYTFGSGTRLTVV.